This TCR beta chain was recorded in a study of cytotoxic CD8 clonotypes in ibrutinib-treated CLL. Whole-study context: Of the patients, 10 to 12 were relapsed/refractory, about 16 treatment-naive and roughly 17 IGHV unmutated. 25 or so partial and 2 complete responses; at median about 63 months, about 14 remitted, approximately 12 progressed.

General study points: Rising at ibrutinib response, clonality subsequently fell back toward baseline at progression.

Generated by immunoSEQ multiplex PCR, the TCRdb table keeps only in-frame clones and is missing some. The sample holds 100,000 to 150,000 clones, roughly 88% seen once. The germline V gene encodes CDR1 SEHNR and CDR2 FQNEAQ (reference sequence). The CDR3 covers 18 residues. A note on this clone: Its antigen is still unknown. At one of its ends the junction is not consistent with the germline gene, which may arise from a read error.

The sample consisted of PBMCs, taken after 24 months of ibrutinib treatment. The chain is built from TRBV7-9 and TRBJ1-2; 8 positions match TRBD1. This TCR was recovered from a human donor with chronic lymphocytic leukemia. CDR3 DNA sequence: TGTGCCAGCAGCGTAGCCGGAGCAGGGGGCGCTTCTAACTATGGCTACACCTTC. Residues: CASSVAGAGGASNYGYTF.